This record covers a single T cell receptor beta chain. Only in-frame clones appear in the TCRdb table, and some are missing; sequencing was by immunoSEQ multiplex PCR. The repertoire consists of about 140,000 clones, with 70% to 90% occurring once and the leading ten covering 7.5% to 9%. V was clipped by 4 bases and J by 3 bases, with 14 bases between them. The CDR3 sequence is 14 residues long. Germline CDR1 reads SGHRS; CDR2 reads YFSETQ. This sample stems from a study of cytotoxic CD8 clonotypes in ibrutinib-treated CLL. This chain connects TRBV5-1 to TRBJ2-7; a possible D gene is TRBD2 (5 bases). The receptor was isolated from a human donor with chronic lymphocytic leukemia. The source material was PBMCs, sampled after 36 months of ibrutinib treatment. This CDR3 is CASSLRVGNYEQYF. The DNA for the CDR3 is TGCGCCAGCAGCCTGCGGGTGGGGAACTACGAGCAGTACTTC.